Listed below are T cell receptor beta chains from one sample, sequenced in a study of CD8+CD57+ T cells in acquired aplastic anemia. TCRdb re-called the reads through MiXCR, storing one row per CDR3 protein. The table records approximately 270,000 distinct CDR3 sequences, 45% to 70% of them present only once. The sequenced sample consisted of sorted CD4+, CD8+, or CD8+CD57+ T cells (not recorded which) from PBMCs. Receptors originate from a human donor with severe aplastic anemia or a healthy control (not recorded which). Each CDR3 is given with its conserved first and last residue. The order of the fields is D gene, J gene, clone size, V gene, CDR3 protein, CDR3 DNA. D genes are given only for firm matches. Size is stated for part of the rows, as once, few or many counts, or as a class when the clone is expanded.

>.|TRBJ2-7|.|TRBV9
CASSPQQTPSYEQYF
TGTGCCAGCAGCCCCCAGCAGACGCCCTCCTACGAGCAGTACTTC
>.|TRBJ1-1|.|TRBV19
CASRRASNTEAFF
TGTGCCAGTAGACGGGCCTCTAACACTGAAGCTTTCTTT
>TRBD1|TRBJ2-2|.|TRBV25-1
CAGTGERTGELFF
TGTGCCGGGACAGGGGAAAGGACCGGGGAGCTGTTTTTT
>TRBD2|TRBJ2-7|.|TRBV5-6
CASSLSGGASEQYF
TGTGCCAGCAGCCTTAGCGGGGGGGCGAGTGAGCAGTACTTC
>TRBD1|TRBJ2-7|.|TRBV6-6
CASRHMTGYYEQYF
TGTGCCAGCAGGCACATGACAGGGTACTACGAGCAGTACTTC
>.|TRBJ1-2|.|TRBV7-2
CASSRMGTGYTF
TGTGCCAGCAGCCGTATGGGGACGGGCTACACCTTC
>.|TRBJ1-5|.|TRBV27
CASKQGPSNQPQHF
TGTGCCAGCAAACAGGGACCAAGCAATCAGCCCCAGCATTTT
>.|TRBJ1-3|many|TRBV5-1
CASRGTGNTIYF
TGCGCCAGCAGGGGCACCGGAAACACCATATATTTT
>.|TRBJ1-1|.|TRBV13
CASRSDGNTEAFF
TGCGCCAGCAGATCGGACGGGAACACTGAAGCTTTCTTT
>.|TRBJ2-7|.|TRBV20-1
CSAVRSNSYEQYF
TGCAGTGCTGTCCGATCGAATTCCTACGAGCAGTACTTC
>TRBD2|TRBJ2-3|many|TRBV2
CASSEQRGGADTQYF
TGTGCCAGCAGTGAACAGCGGGGGGGCGCAGATACGCAGTATTTT
>TRBD2|TRBJ2-5|.|TRBV10-3
CAISPGGETQYF
TGTGCCATTTCCCCGGGGGGGGAGACCCAGTACTTC
>.|TRBJ2-1|.|TRBV7-9
CASSWSANEQFF
TGTGCCAGCAGTTGGAGCGCGAATGAGCAGTTCTTC
>.|TRBJ2-6|many|TRBV6-5
CASTTRASSSGANVLTF
TGTGCCAGCACTACACGAGCCAGCTCCTCTGGGGCCAACGTCCTGACTTTC
>.|TRBJ1-6|.|TRBV10-3
CAISESTASYNSPLHF
TGTGCCATCAGTGAGTCGACGGCCTCCTATAATTCACCCCTCCACTTT
>.|TRBJ2-5|many|TRBV20-1
CSTKGYSETQYF
TGCAGTACAAAGGGGTATTCAGAGACCCAGTACTTC
>.|TRBJ2-1|.|TRBV29-1
CSFKSGGGGNSRAEQFF
TGCAGCTTCAAATCGGGGGGAGGGGGAAATAGTCGGGCTGAGCAGTTCTTC
>TRBD1|TRBJ1-1|.|TRBV7-9
CASSYSGQVPTEAFF
TGTGCCAGCAGCTACTCGGGACAGGTACCCACTGAAGCTTTCTTT
>TRBD2|TRBJ2-1|.|TRBV5-6
CASSYGLAGGGVYNEQFF
TGTGCCAGCAGCTACGGACTAGCGGGGGGGGGGGTTTACAATGAGCAGTTCTTC
>.|TRBJ2-7|.|TRBV2
CASSQTGANTEQYF
TGTGCCAGCAGTCAGACCGGGGCCAATACCGAGCAGTACTTC
>.|TRBJ2-7|few|TRBV2
CASREAAQGPYEQYF
TGTGCCAGCAGGGAGGCGGCCCAGGGCCCCTACGAGCAGTACTTC
>.|TRBJ2-1|.|TRBV25-1
CASSQNEQFF
TGTGCCAGCAGTCAAAATGAGCAGTTCTTC
>.|TRBJ2-1|.|TRBV9
CASSVGSSGTDEQFF
TGTGCCAGCAGCGTTGGGAGTAGCGGGACAGATGAGCAGTTCTTC
>.|TRBJ1-4|once|TRBV9
CASSVGGREKLFF
TGTGCCAGCAGCGTAGGGGGAAGGGAAAAACTGTTTTTT
>.|TRBJ2-5|.|TRBV2
CASIYVEETHYF
TGTGCCAGCATTTATGTCGAAGAGACACATTACTTC
>.|TRBJ1-1|once|TRBV29-1
CSVDGTAMNTEAFF
TGCAGCGTTGACGGGACGGCCATGAACACTGAAGCTTTCTTT
>TRBD1|TRBJ2-7|once|TRBV15
CATSRDRGREQYF
TGTGCCACCAGCAGGGACAGGGGACGGGAGCAGTACTTC
>.|TRBJ1-2|few|TRBV6-2/TRBV6-3
CASMRGDVTGYTF
TGTGCCAGCATGCGGGGGGACGTTACGGGCTACACCTTC
>TRBD1|TRBJ1-4|.|TRBV10-3
CATSRTGHNEKLFF
TGTGCCACGTCAAGGACAGGGCACAATGAAAAACTGTTTTTT
>.|TRBJ2-3|many|TRBV19
CASSIRGGGGRDTQYF
TGTGCCAGTAGTATAAGAGGAGGGGGCGGGAGAGATACGCAGTATTTT
>.|TRBJ1-2|.|TRBV28
CASSLSTVRQGPYYGYTF
TGTGCCAGCAGTTTATCCACTGTCAGGCAGGGCCCATACTATGGCTACACCTTC
>.|TRBJ2-7|.|TRBV5-1
CASSLEANSAYEQYF
TGCGCCAGCAGCTTGGAGGCGAATTCCGCCTACGAGCAGTACTTC
>.|TRBJ1-5|.|TRBV19
CASSMISTVWRGQPQHF
TGTGCCAGTAGTATGATTTCGACAGTCTGGAGGGGTCAGCCCCAGCATTTT
>TRBD2|TRBJ2-3|.|TRBV20-1
CSARSSRTSGGTDTQYF
TGCAGTGCTAGGTCGTCTCGGACTAGCGGGGGGACAGATACGCAGTATTTT
>TRBD2|TRBJ2-3|.|TRBV7-8
CASSFLSASGGHTQYF
TGTGCCAGCAGCTTCCTCTCGGCTAGCGGGGGACATACGCAGTATTTT
>TRBD1|TRBJ1-2|.|TRBV5-1
CASRQDRTFNYGYTF
TGCGCCAGCAGGCAGGACAGGACCTTTAACTATGGCTACACCTTC
>TRBD1|TRBJ1-5|once|TRBV29-1
CSVDTDRAYQPQHF
TGCAGCGTTGATACCGACAGGGCTTATCAGCCCCAGCATTTT
>TRBD1|TRBJ2-3|many|TRBV5-6
CASSLGGQGLDTQYF
TGTGCCAGCAGCTTAGGCGGACAGGGTCTAGATACGCAGTATTTT
>.|TRBJ2-1|once|TRBV7-3
CASGLGRNEQFF
TGTGCCAGCGGCTTGGGTCGGAATGAGCAGTTCTTC
>.|TRBJ2-1|few|TRBV2
CASSESTNEQFF
TGTGCCAGCAGTGAGTCCACCAATGAGCAGTTCTTC
>.|TRBJ1-4|.|TRBV15
CATKYPFNEKLFF
TGTGCCACCAAGTACCCTTTTAATGAAAAACTGTTTTTT
>TRBD1|TRBJ2-1|.|TRBV7-6
CASSFQQGAGQFF
TGTGCCAGCAGCTTTCAACAGGGGGCAGGGCAGTTCTTC
>.|TRBJ1-2|.|TRBV2
CASSGRGGYGYTF
TGTGCCAGCAGTGGTCGGGGAGGCTATGGCTACACCTTC
>.|TRBJ2-1|.|TRBV10-3
CAIGPRTTNNEQFF
TGTGCCATCGGTCCCAGGACCACCAACAATGAGCAGTTCTTC
>TRBD1|TRBJ2-5|.|TRBV2
CASNQQGTETQYF
TGTGCCAGCAACCAACAGGGGACGGAGACCCAGTACTTC
>.|TRBJ1-5|.|TRBV10-3
CAISDQGNNQPQHF
TGTGCCATCAGTGACCAGGGGAACAATCAGCCCCAGCATTTT
>.|TRBJ2-5|few|TRBV20-1
CSARDRREETQYF
TGCAGTGCTAGAGATCGCAGGGAAGAGACCCAGTACTTC
>.|TRBJ2-5|.|TRBV3-1
CASRMKETQYF
TGTGCCAGCAGAATGAAAGAGACCCAGTACTTC
>.|TRBJ2-5|many|TRBV7-9
CASSLGSTASRETQYF
TGTGCCAGCAGCTTAGGGTCGACAGCCTCTAGAGAGACCCAGTACTTC
>TRBD1|TRBJ2-7|.|TRBV10-3
CAISGTGGYEQYF
TGTGCCATCAGTGGGACAGGGGGCTACGAGCAGTACTTC
>.|TRBJ2-2|.|TRBV10-1
CASSDSSRSNTGELFF
TGCGCCAGCAGTGACAGTTCCCGCTCGAACACCGGGGAGCTGTTTTTT
>.|TRBJ2-1|.|TRBV10-3
CAISAQGGNEQFF
TGTGCCATCAGTGCACAGGGAGGCAATGAGCAGTTCTTC
>.|TRBJ2-1|once|TRBV19
CASSPRTGSYNEQFF
TGTGCCAGTAGTCCCCGAACGGGCTCCTACAATGAGCAGTTCTTC
>TRBD1|TRBJ1-3|.|TRBV7-2
CASSLKSRTGGSGNTIYF
TGTGCCAGCAGCTTAAAGTCAAGGACAGGGGGCTCTGGAAACACCATATATTTT
>TRBD2|TRBJ2-3|.|TRBV20-1
CSAGGTSTDTQYF
TGCAGTGCTGGCGGGACTAGCACAGACACGCAGTATTTT
>.|TRBJ2-7|.|TRBV4-2
CASSQGGSSSYEQYF
TGTGCCAGCAGCCAAGGTGGGTCTAGCTCCTACGAGCAGTACTTC